The next 10 T cell receptor beta chains were all read from a single sample in a study of T cell repertoires in cytomegalovirus infection. TCRdb itself ran the reads through MiXCR, one entry per CDR3 protein. The sample shows roughly 630,000 distinct CDR3 sequences, approximately 24% of them seen only once. Sequencing was done on a sample of CD8+ T cells from PBMCs. These receptors were obtained from a human donor in good health (CMV status not recorded). Some clones in this sample may be carry-over from other donors' samples.

Note on this clonotype: This could be a read error, since a much larger clone is one nucleotide away. The V and J genes are TRBV7-9 and TRBJ1-2, with 7 nucleotides matching TRBD1. The CDR3 extends over 16 amino acids. CDR1 and CDR2 from the germline V gene are SEHNR and FQNEAQ (reference sequence). The CDR3 protein is CVSSLRRQGGNRGYTF. Written as DNA, the CDR3 is TGTGTCAGCAGCCTCAGACGACAGGGTGGAAATCGTGGCTACACCTTC.

Of note for this clonotype: A clone one base away is much larger, so this may be a read error. The chain joins TRBV14 to TRBJ1-2; D not resolved. The CDR3 totals 14 residues. Germline CDR1 is SGHDN and CDR2 is FVKESK. The CDR3 loop is CAISQDLGNYGYTF. Here the CDR3 DNA reads TGTGCCATCAGCCAAGATCTGGGAAACTATGGCTACACCTTC.

The chain has TRBV12-3 or TRBV12-4 and TRBJ2-7; D call uncertain. The V end was cut by 3 bases, the J end by 0 bases, with 9 bases between. This CDR3 is built from 14 residues. Here the CDR3 reads CASSFGYISYEQYF. CDR3 nucleotides: TGTGCCAGCAGTTTCGGTTATATCTCCTACGAGCAGTACTTC.

The table lists this clonotype with a few counts. The chain links TRBV27 to TRBJ2-2, with 10 bases lining up with TRBD1. The V gene's germline CDR1 is MNHEY and CDR2 SMNVEV (reference sequence). The CDR3 length is 14 residues. The V and J ends lost 6 bases and 6 bases, in that order; junction bases with no gene match: 4. The CDR3 protein is CASRWDRGAGELFF. CDR3 nucleotides: TGTGCCAGCAGATGGGACAGGGGCGCCGGGGAGCTGTTTTTT.

This clonotype was recorded many times. This chain connects TRBV7-9 to TRBJ2-5; 8 bases are shared with TRBD1. This CDR3 contains 14 residues. The V gene's germline CDR1 is SEHNR and CDR2 FQNEAQ (reference sequence). The V gene end was trimmed by 4 bases and the J gene end by 4 bases; junction bases not matched to a gene: 5. In DNA, the CDR3 is TGTGCCAGCAGCTCCGGACAGGGACGAGAGACCCAGTACTTC. Its translation is CASSSGQGRETQYF.

The count of this clonotype is one. The V and J genes are TRBV6-2 or TRBV6-3 and TRBJ1-2; D is unresolved. The CDR3 is 13 amino acids. Germline lookup yields CDR1 MNHEY and CDR2 SVGEGT. V gave up 6 bases and J gave up 4 bases, with 12 bases separating them. CDR3 nucleotide sequence: TGTGCCAGCAGCCGACACACCACCTATGGCTACACCTTC. Translating gives CASSRHTTYGYTF.

This clonotype has a single count. It may be a read error: a sequence one base away is much more abundant. This chain connects TRBV19 to TRBJ2-1, with a weak D call TRBD2 (6 bases). The V gene's germline CDR1 is LNHDA and CDR2 SQIVND (reference sequence). The CDR3 totals 11 residues. The V end was cut by 11 bases, the J end by 9 bases, with 14 bases between. This chain's CDR3 is CASRLGFEQFF. The DNA for the CDR3 is TGTGCCTCCAGACTAGGGTTTGAGCAGTTCTTC.

As concerns this clonotype: A much larger clonotype is one base distant, so this may be a read error. The chain is built from TRBV7-9 and TRBJ2-3; D is undetermined. The V end was cut by 5 bases, the J end by 2 bases, with 5 bases between. The CDR3 loop spans 12 amino acids. Germline CDR1 is SEHNR and CDR2 is FQNEAQ (reference sequence). CDR3 in DNA: TGTGCCAGCAGCGACACCACAGATACGCAGTATTTT. It is translated as CASSDTTDTQYF.

The V gene is TRBV20-1, the J gene TRBJ2-3; D is unclear. This CDR3 spans 13 amino acids. CDR1 and CDR2 (germline): DFQATT, SNEGSKA (reference sequence). Trimming stripped 7 bases from V and 1 base from J, with 12 bases between. The CDR3 nucleotides read TGCAGTGGGGGTGATTTTGGCACAGATACGCAGTATTTT. Its protein product is CSGGDFGTDTQYF.

The rearrangement links TRBV9 to TRBJ1-5; D is uncertain. Germline V gene sequence: CDR1 SGDLS, CDR2 YYNGEE. The V end was cut by 0 bases, the J end by 2 bases, with 6 bases between. This CDR3 is built from 14 residues. The CDR3 coding sequence is TGTGCCAGCAGCGTAGATGGGGGCAATCAGCCCCAGCATTTT. This gives the protein CASSVDGGNQPQHF.